Listed below are T cell receptor beta chains from one sample, sequenced in a study of T-cell memory formation after mild COVID-19. Via MiXCR, TCRdb re-called the 5' RACE reads, giving one row per CDR3 protein. Here the sample spans around 310,000 distinct CDR3 sequences, roughly 13% being singletons. Input material: PBMCs or a T cell subset sorted from them (not recorded which). The receptors come from a man younger than 35 who had mild COVID-19 (a few samples of this study predate the infection). Cell type and time point are not known. Each CDR3 is given with its conserved first and last residue. A D gene is named only where the DNA matches it firmly. A row's size may be missing; if present it is once, few, many or a size class.

clone_size j_call v_call d_call cdr3_nt cdr3_aa
NA TRBJ2-5 TRBV7-3 NA TGTGCCAGCACCGGACAGACAGCGTCGTACCAAGAGACCCAGTACTTC CASTGQTASYQETQYF
NA TRBJ2-6 TRBV11-2 TRBD1 TGTGCCAGCACCAAACTCAGGGGGCGAGGGGCCAACGTCCTGACTTTC CASTKLRGRGANVLTF
NA TRBJ2-1 TRBV24-1 TRBD2 TGTGCCACCAGTGTCCGGGGGGGGCTGTTCTTC CATSVRGGLFF
NA TRBJ2-1 TRBV19 NA TGTGCCAGTAGTATTGGTCCATTCTCCTACAATGAGCAGTTCTTC CASSIGPFSYNEQFF
NA TRBJ1-1 TRBV4-1 NA TGCGCCAGCAGCCCCCCTCGAGGCCAGGGAGGTGAAGCTTTCTTT CASSPPRGQGGEAFF
NA TRBJ1-5 TRBV19 NA TGTGCCAGTAGTAACTATCATCGCGATCAGCCCCAGCATTTT CASSNYHRDQPQHF
many TRBJ2-1 TRBV20-1 NA TGCAGTGCTAGCCGGATGCGTAGCGATGAGCAGTTCTTC CSASRMRSDEQFF
few TRBJ2-3 TRBV7-3 NA TGTGCCAGCAGCCCCCTAGGCCCCGGGACAGATACGCAGTATTTT CASSPLGPGTDTQYF
few TRBJ2-2 TRBV5-1 NA TGCGCCAGCAGGGGGGGGACAGCCCTGAACACCGGGGAGCTGTTTTTT CASRGGTALNTGELFF
few TRBJ2-4 TRBV3-1 TRBD2 TGTGCCAGCAGCCATGGACCGGGACTAGCGGGGTATCAGTACTTC CASSHGPGLAGYQYF
few TRBJ1-6 TRBV5-1 NA TGCGCCAGCAGCTCCGACCCATTCACCCTCCACTTT CASSSDPFTLHF
few TRBJ1-2 TRBV18 NA TGTGCCAGCTCACGCGGCGACGGAAATTATGGCTACACCTTC CASSRGDGNYGYTF
NA TRBJ2-3 TRBV11-2 NA TGTGCCAGCAGCTTAACGGGGACACCTCGCACAGATACGCAGTATTTT CASSLTGTPRTDTQYF
NA TRBJ2-7 TRBV12-3/TRBV12-4 NA TGTGCCAGCACCGCCATGAGTAGGGTCGGCGAGCAGTACTTC CASTAMSRVGEQYF
NA TRBJ2-5 TRBV4-1 NA TGCGCCAGCAGCCAAGATGGGGGGTACCAAGAGACCCAGTACTTC CASSQDGGYQETQYF
NA TRBJ2-5 TRBV28 TRBD2 TGTGCCAGCACCCAAGGACTAGCGCAGACCCAGTACTTC CASTQGLAQTQYF
many TRBJ1-4 TRBV11-2 NA TGTGCCAGCAGCTTAATGCCGGCAACTAATGAAAAACTGTTTTTT CASSLMPATNEKLFF
few TRBJ2-2 TRBV10-3 NA TGTGCCATCAGTGAGATGGTTAGCGCTTCTGCCGGGGAGCTGTTTTTT CAISEMVSASAGELFF
many TRBJ2-2 TRBV12-5 TRBD1 TGTGCTAGTGGTTCACCAAACTGGACAGGGGGCACCGGGGAGCTGTTTTTT CASGSPNWTGGTGELFF
few TRBJ1-1 TRBV9 TRBD1 TGTGCCAGCAGCGTAGCGGGACAGGGGAACACTGAAGCTTTCTTT CASSVAGQGNTEAFF
many TRBJ2-3 TRBV18 NA TGTGCCAGCTCACCTCTAGAACCGGGTATCACAGATACGCAGTATTTT CASSPLEPGITDTQYF
few TRBJ2-7 TRBV12-3/TRBV12-4 NA TGTGCCAGCAGTTTAGACCCTACAGGTTACGAGCAGTACTTC CASSLDPTGYEQYF
few TRBJ2-3 TRBV7-9 NA TGTGCCAGCAGCTTCGGGGGAAGGAACCTAGATACGCAGTATTTT CASSFGGRNLDTQYF
few TRBJ1-1 TRBV6-5 NA TGTGCCAGCAGTTACAACAGGGACACTGAAGCTTTCTTT CASSYNRDTEAFF
once TRBJ2-3 TRBV29-1 NA TGCAGCGTTGTTGAGGGGAACCTGTCGCAGTATTTT CSVVEGNLSQYF
NA TRBJ2-1 TRBV14 NA TGTGCCAGCAGCCAAGATCGACGGAACCTACAAGGGCAGTTCTTC CASSQDRRNLQGQFF
NA TRBJ1-1 TRBV7-9 NA TGTGCCAGCAGCTTTTCGGGGTCGAACACTGAAGCTTTCTTT CASSFSGSNTEAFF
NA TRBJ2-7 TRBV6-6 TRBD1 TGTGCCAGCAGGGCAACGGGACAGAACTACGAGCAGTACTTC CASRATGQNYEQYF
few TRBJ1-1 TRBV7-2 NA TGTGCCAGCGGCCTGACAGGGAACACTGAAGCTTTCTTT CASGLTGNTEAFF
few TRBJ2-1 TRBV23-1 NA TGCGCCAGCTACCGACAGCCCGATGAGCAGTTCTTC CASYRQPDEQFF